A single T cell receptor (beta chain) is shown here with its context. The entry originates in a study of T cell repertoires in cytomegalovirus infection. TCRdb independently ran MiXCR on the reads; one entry per CDR3 protein. The sample shows around 180,000 distinct CDR3 sequences, roughly 28% of them seen only once. The CDR3 is made up of 15 amino acids. The germline V and J ends were trimmed by 0 bases and 6 bases, with 14 bases remaining between them. Germline V CDR1 and CDR2: LNHNV, YYDKDF (reference sequence). The sequenced sample was PBMCs. The chain carries TRBV15 and TRBJ1-2, with a weak D call TRBD1 (6 bases). This TCR derives from a human donor in good health (CMV status not recorded). Some clones in this sample may be carry-over from other donors' samples. The CDR3: CATSRDLGQGHGYTF. The CDR3 DNA is TGTGCCACCAGCAGAGATCTAGGGCAGGGGCATGGCTACACCTTC.